The T cell receptor (beta chain) described here comes from a study of radiation and T cells in renal cell carcinoma. Assay used: immunoSEQ multiplex PCR; TCRdb lists only in-frame clones, some missing. The repertoire consists of some 150,000 clones, with around 78% occurring once and the leading ten covering around a quarter. Time point specified: baseline pretreatment blood. Indicated treatment: 15 Gy SBRT to primary tumor, nephrectomy 4 weeks later. Radiation-treated patients gave blood at baseline, week 2 and week 4. This renal cell carcinoma was of the clear cell type. This receptor was obtained from a woman aged 45 to 65 with renal cell carcinoma. The specimen comprised blood, sampled from a patient whose treatment included radiotherapy and nephrectomy.

CDR3 sequence reads: CASSQDVAGNTGELFF. As DNA, the CDR3 is TGCGCCAGCAGCCAAGATGTCGCCGGGAACACCGGGGAGCTGTTTTTT. V is TRBV4-1 and J is TRBJ2-2; D unresolved. The CDR3 has 16 amino acids. V gave up 0 bases and J gave up 1 base, with 9 bases separating them. In germline, CDR1 is MGHRA, CDR2 YSYEKL.